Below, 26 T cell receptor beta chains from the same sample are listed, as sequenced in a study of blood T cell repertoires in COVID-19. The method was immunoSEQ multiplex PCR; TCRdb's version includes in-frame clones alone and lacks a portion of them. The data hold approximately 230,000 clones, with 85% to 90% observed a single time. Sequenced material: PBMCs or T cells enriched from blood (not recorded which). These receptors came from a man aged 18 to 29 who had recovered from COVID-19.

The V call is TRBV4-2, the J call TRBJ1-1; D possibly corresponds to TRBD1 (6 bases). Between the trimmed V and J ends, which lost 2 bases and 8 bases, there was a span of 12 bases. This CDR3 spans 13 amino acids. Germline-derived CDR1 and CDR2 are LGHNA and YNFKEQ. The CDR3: CASSQFTGTEAFF. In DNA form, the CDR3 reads TGTGCCAGCAGCCAATTTACCGGGACAGAAGCTTTCTTT.

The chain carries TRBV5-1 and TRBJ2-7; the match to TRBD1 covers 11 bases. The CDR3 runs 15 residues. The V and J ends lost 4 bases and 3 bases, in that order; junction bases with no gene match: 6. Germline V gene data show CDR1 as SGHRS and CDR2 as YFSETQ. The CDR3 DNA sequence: TGCGCCAGCAGCGCTGGGACAGGGGGTGTCTACGAGCAGTACTTC. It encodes CASSAGTGGVYEQYF.

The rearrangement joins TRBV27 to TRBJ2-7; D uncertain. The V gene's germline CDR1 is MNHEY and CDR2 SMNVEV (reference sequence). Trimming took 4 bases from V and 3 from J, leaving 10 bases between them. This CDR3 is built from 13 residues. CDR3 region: CASSSGSRYEQYF. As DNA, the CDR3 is TGTGCCAGCAGTTCGGGTTCTCGCTACGAGCAGTACTTC.

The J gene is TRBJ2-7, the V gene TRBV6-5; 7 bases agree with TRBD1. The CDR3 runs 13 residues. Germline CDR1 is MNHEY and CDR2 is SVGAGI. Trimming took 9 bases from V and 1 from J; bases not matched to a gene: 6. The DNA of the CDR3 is TGTGCCAGTACAACAGGGGTTTCCTACGAGCAGTACTTC. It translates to CASTTGVSYEQYF.

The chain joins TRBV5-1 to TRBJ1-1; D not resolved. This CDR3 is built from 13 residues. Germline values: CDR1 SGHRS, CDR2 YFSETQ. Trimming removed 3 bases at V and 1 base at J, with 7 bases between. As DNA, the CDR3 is TGCGCCAGCAGCTACTACGGGAACACTGAAGCTTTCTTT. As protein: CASSYYGNTEAFF.

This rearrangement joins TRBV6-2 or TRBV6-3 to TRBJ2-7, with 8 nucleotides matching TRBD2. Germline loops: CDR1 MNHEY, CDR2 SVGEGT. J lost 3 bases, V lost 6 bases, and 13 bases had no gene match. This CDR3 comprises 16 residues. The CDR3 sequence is CASSSASGGRSYEQYF. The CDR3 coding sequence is TGTGCCAGCAGCTCCGCCAGCGGGGGCCGCAGCTACGAGCAGTACTTC.

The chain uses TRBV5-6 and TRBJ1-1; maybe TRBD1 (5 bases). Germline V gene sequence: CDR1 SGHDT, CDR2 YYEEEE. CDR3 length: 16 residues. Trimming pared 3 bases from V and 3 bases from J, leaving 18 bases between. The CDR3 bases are TGTGCCAGCAGCTGGGGGACTGACGGCGGGGACACTGAAGCTTTCTTT. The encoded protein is CASSWGTDGGDTEAFF.

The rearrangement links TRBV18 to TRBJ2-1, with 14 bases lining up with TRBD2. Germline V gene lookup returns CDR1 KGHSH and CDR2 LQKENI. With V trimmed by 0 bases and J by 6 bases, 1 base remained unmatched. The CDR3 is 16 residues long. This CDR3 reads CASSPPGTSGSNEQFF. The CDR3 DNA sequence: TGTGCCAGCTCACCACCGGGGACTAGCGGGAGCAATGAGCAGTTCTTC.

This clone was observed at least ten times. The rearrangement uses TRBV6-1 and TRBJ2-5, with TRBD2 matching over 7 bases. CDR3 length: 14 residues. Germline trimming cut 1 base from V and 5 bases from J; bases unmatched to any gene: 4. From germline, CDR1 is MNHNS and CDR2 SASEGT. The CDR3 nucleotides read TGTGCCAGCAGTGAAGATTACGGGAGGGAGACCCAGTACTTC. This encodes CASSEDYGRETQYF.

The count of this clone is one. The CDR3, as DNA: TGTGCCAGCAGTTCCGGACAGGGGCCTCTCATGAACACTGAAGCTTTCTTT. It codes for CASSSGQGPLMNTEAFF. The genes are TRBV28 and TRBJ1-1; TRBD1 agrees at 9 bases. The CDR3 is 17 amino acids. V shed 4 bases and J 0 bases; nucleotides not matched to a gene: 9. Germline loops: CDR1 MDHEN, CDR2 SYDVKM.

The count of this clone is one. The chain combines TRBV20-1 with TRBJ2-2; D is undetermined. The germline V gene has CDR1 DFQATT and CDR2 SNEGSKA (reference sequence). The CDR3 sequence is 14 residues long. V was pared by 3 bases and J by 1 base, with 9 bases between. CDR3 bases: TGCAGTGCTAGTCCCCCGGTGAACACCGGGGAGCTGTTTTTT. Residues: CSASPPVNTGELFF.

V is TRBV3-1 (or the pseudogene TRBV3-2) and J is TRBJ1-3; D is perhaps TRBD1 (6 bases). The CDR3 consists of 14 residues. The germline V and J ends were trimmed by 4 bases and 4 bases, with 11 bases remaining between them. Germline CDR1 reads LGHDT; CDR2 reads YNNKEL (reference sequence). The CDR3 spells CASSPRGQGNTIYF. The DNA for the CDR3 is TGTGCCAGCAGCCCCCGAGGACAGGGAAACACCATATATTTT.

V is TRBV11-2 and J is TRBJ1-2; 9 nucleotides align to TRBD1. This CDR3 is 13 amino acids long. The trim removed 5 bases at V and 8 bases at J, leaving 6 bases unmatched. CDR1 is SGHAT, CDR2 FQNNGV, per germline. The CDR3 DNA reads TGTGCCAGCAGCAAACAGGGGGCAGAGGGCTACACCTTC. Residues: CASSKQGAEGYTF.

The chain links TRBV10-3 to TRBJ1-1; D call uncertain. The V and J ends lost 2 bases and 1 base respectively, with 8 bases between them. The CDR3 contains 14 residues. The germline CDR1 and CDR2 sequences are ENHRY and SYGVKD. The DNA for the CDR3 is TGTGCCATCAGTGAGGAGGTCCCGAACACTGAAGCTTTCTTT. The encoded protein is CAISEEVPNTEAFF.

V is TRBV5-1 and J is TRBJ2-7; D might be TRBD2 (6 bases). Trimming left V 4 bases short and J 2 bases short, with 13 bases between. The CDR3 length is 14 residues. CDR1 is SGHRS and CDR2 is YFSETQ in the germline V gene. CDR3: CASSGGGGTYEQYF. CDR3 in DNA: TGCGCCAGCAGCGGGGGAGGAGGGACCTACGAGCAGTACTTC.

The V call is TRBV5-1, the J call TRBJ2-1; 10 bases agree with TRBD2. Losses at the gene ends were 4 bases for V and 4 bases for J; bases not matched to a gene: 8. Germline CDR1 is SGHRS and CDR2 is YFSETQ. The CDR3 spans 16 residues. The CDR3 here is CASSVQTSGIYNEQFF. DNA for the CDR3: TGCGCCAGCAGCGTGCAAACTAGCGGGATATACAATGAGCAGTTCTTC.

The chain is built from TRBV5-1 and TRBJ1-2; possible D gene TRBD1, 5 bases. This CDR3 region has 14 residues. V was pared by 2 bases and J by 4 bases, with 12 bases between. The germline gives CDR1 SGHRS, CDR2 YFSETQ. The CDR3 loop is CASSFSGASYGYTF. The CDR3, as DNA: TGCGCCAGCAGCTTTTCTGGGGCCAGCTATGGCTACACCTTC.

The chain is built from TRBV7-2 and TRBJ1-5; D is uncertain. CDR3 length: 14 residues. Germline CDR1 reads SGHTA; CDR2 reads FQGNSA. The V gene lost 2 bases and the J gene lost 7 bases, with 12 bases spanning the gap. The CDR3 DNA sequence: TGTGCCAGCAGCTTAAGTCATCTCGGGCAGCCCCAGCATTTT. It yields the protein CASSLSHLGQPQHF.

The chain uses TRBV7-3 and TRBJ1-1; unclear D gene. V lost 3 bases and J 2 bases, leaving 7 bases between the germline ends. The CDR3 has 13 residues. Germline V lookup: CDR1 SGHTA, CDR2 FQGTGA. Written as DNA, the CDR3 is TGTGCCAGCAGCTTCTATATTAACACTGAAGCTTTCTTT. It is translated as CASSFYINTEAFF.

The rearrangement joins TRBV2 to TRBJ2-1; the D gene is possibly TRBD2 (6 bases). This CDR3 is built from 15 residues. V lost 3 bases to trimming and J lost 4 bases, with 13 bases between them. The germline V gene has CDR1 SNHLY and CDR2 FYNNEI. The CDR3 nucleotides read TGTGCCAGCAGTGATACCGGGACTTCATACAATGAGCAGTTCTTC. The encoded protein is CASSDTGTSYNEQFF. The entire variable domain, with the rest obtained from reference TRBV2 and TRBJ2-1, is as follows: EPEVTQTPSHQVTQMGQEVILRCVPISNHLYFYWYRQILGQKVEFLVSFYNNEISEKSEIFDDQFSVERPDGSNFTLKIRSTKLEDSAMYFCASSDTGTSYNEQFFGPGTRLTVL.

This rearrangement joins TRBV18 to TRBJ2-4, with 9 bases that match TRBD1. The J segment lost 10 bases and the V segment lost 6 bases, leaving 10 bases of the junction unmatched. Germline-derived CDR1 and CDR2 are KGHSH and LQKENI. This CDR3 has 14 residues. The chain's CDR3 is CASSTGGTGRIQYF. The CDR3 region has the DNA TGTGCCAGCTCCACAGGGGGCACGGGAAGGATTCAGTACTTC.

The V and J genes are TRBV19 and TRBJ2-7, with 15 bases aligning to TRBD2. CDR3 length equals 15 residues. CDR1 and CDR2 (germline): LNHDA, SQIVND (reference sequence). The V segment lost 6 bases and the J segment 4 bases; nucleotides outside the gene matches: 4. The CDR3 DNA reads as TGTGCCAGTAGCCGGACTAGCGGGAGGGGGTACGAGCAGTACTTC. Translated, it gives CASSRTSGRGYEQYF.

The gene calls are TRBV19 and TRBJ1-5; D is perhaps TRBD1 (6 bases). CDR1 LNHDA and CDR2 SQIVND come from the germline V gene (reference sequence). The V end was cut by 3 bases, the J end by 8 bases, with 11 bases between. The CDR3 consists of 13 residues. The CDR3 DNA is TGTGCCAGTAGTATGGGACACCCAGAGCCCCAGCATTTT. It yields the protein CASSMGHPEPQHF.

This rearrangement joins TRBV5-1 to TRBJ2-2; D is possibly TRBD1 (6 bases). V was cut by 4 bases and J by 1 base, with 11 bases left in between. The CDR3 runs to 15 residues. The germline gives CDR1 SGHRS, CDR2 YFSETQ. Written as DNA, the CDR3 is TGCGCCAGCAGCGTTACGGGACAGAACACCGGGGAGCTGTTTTTT. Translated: CASSVTGQNTGELFF.

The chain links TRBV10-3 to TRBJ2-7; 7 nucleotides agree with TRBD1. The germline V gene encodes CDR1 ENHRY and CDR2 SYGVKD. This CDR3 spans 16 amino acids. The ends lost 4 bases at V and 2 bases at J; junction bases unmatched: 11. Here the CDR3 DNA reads TGTGCCATCAGTGGAATTCGACAGGGAATGCCCTACGAGCAGTACTTC. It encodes CAISGIRQGMPYEQYF.

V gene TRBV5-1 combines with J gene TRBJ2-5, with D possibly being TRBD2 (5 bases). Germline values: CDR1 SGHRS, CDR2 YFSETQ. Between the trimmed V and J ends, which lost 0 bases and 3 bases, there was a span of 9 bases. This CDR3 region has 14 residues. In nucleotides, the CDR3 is TGCGCCAGCAGCTTGGGTCCTAGCAAAGAGACCCAGTACTTC. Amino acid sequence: CASSLGPSKETQYF. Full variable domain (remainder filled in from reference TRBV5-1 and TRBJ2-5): KAGVTQTPRYLIKTRGQQVTLSCSPISGHRSVSWYQQTPGQGLQFLFEYFSETQRNKGNFPGRFSGRQFSNSRSEMNVSTLELGDSALYLCASSLGPSKETQYFGPGTRLLVL.